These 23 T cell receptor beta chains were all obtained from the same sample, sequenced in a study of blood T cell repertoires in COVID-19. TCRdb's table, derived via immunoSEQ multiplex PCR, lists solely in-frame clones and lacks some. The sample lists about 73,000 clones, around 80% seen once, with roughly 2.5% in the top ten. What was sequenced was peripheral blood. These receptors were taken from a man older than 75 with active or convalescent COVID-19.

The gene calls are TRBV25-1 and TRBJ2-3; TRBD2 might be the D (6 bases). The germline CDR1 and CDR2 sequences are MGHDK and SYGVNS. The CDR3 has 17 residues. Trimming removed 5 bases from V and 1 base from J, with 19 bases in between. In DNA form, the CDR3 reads TGTGCCAGCAGTCCACTAGCTAGCGCAGTCCGCACAGATACGCAGTATTTT. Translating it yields CASSPLASAVRTDTQYF.

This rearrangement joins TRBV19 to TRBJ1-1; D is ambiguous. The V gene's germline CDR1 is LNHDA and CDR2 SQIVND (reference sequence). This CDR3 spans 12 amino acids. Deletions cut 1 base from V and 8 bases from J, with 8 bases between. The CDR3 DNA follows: TGTGCCAGTAGTATAGCCGCGGGAGAAGCTTTCTTT. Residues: CASSIAAGEAFF. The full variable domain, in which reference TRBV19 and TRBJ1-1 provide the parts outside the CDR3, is DGGITQSPKYLFRKEGQNVTLSCEQNLNHDAMYWYRQDPGQGLRLIYYSQIVNDFQKGDIAEGYSVSREKKESFPLTVTSAQKNPTAFYLCASSIAAGEAFFGQGTRLTVV.

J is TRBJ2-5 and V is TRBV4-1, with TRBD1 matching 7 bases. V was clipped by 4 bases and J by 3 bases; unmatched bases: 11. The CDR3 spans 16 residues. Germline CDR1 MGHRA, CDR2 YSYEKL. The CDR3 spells CASSPGPRDRKETQYF. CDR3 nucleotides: TGCGCCAGCAGCCCCGGACCCCGGGACAGAAAAGAGACCCAGTACTTC.

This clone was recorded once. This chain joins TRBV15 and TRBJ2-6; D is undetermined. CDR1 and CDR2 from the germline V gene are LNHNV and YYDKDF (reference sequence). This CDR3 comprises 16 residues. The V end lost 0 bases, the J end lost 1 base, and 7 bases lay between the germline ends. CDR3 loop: CATSRDYSSGANVLTF. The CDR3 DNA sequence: TGTGCCACCAGCAGAGACTACTCATCTGGGGCCAACGTCCTGACTTTC.

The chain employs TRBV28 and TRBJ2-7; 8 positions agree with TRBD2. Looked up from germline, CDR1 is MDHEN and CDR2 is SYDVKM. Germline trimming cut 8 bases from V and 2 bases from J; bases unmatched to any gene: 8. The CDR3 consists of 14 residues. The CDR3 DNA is TGTGCCAGCCTCCGGGGGGGCTCCCCCTACGAGCAGTACTTC. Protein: CASLRGGSPYEQYF.

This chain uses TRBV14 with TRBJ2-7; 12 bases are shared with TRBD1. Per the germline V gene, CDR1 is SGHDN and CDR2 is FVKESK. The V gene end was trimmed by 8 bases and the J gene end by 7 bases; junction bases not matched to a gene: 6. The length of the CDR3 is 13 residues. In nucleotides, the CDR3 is TGTGCCAGCCGGGACAGGGGGCATGAAGAGCAGTACTTC. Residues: CASRDRGHEEQYF. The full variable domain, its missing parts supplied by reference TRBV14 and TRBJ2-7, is EAGVTQFPSHSVIEKGQTVTLRCDPISGHDNLYWYRRVMGKEIKFLLHFVKESKQDESGMPNNRFLAERTGGTYSTLKVQPAELEDSGVYFCASRDRGHEEQYFGPGTRLTVT.

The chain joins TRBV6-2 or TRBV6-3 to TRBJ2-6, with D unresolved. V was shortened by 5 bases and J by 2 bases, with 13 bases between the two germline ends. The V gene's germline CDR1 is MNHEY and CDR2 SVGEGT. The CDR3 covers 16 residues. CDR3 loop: CASSLYGGAGANVLTF. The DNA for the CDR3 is TGTGCCAGCAGTCTCTACGGCGGCGCTGGGGCCAACGTCCTGACTTTC.

The CDR3: CAISGRTGNTEAFF. The CDR3 DNA reads as TGTGCCATCAGTGGACGAACAGGGAACACTGAAGCTTTCTTT. V gene TRBV10-3 combines with J gene TRBJ1-1, with D perhaps matching TRBD1 (5 bases). CDR1 is ENHRY and CDR2 is SYGVKD in the germline V gene. V dropped 4 bases and J dropped 1 base, with 10 bases sitting between them. The CDR3 contains 14 residues.

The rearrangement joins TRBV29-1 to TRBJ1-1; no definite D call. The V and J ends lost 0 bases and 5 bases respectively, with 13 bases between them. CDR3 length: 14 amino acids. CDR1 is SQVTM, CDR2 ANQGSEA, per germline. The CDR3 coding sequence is TGCAGCGTTGAAGATATGTTGTTTCGTACTGAAGCTTTCTTT. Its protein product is CSVEDMLFRTEAFF.

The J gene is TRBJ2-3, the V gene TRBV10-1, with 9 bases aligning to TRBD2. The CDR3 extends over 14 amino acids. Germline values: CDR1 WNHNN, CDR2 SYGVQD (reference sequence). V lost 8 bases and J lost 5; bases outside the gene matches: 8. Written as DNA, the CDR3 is TGCGCCAGCGGGGGTAGCGGGAGAATAGATACGCAGTATTTT. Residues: CASGGSGRIDTQYF.

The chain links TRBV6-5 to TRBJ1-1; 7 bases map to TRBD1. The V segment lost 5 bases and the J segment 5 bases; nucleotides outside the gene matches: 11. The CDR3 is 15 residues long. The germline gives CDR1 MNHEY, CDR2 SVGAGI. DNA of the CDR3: TGTGCCAGCAGTACCGGGACAGAGAGGTTTACTGAAGCTTTCTTT. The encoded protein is CASSTGTERFTEAFF.

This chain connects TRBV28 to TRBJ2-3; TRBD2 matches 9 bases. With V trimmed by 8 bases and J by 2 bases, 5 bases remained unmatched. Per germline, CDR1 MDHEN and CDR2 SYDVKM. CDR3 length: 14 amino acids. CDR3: CASGLAGFTDTQYF. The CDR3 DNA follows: TGTGCCAGCGGGCTAGCGGGGTTCACAGATACGCAGTATTTT.

CDR3 nucleotide sequence: TGCGCCAGCAGCCCTATAACCACTAACTATGGCTACACCTTC. Its translation: CASSPITTNYGYTF. The chain employs TRBV5-1 and TRBJ1-2; D ambiguous. The germline gives CDR1 SGHRS, CDR2 YFSETQ. Between the trimmed V and J ends, which lost 4 bases and 0 bases, there was a span of 10 bases. The CDR3 has 14 amino acids. The full variable domain, its missing parts supplied by reference TRBV5-1 and TRBJ1-2, is KAGVTQTPRYLIKTRGQQVTLSCSPISGHRSVSWYQQTPGQGLQFLFEYFSETQRNKGNFPGRFSGRQFSNSRSEMNVSTLELGDSALYLCASSPITTNYGYTFGSGTRLTVV.

The CDR3 spells CASSLNRVYGYTF. The CDR3 bases are TGCGCCAGCAGCTTGAACAGGGTCTATGGCTACACCTTC. This sequence joins TRBV5-1 and TRBJ1-2, with D possibly TRBD1 on 6 matching bases. The CDR3 has 13 residues. Trimming took 1 base from V and 4 from J, leaving 8 bases between them. The germline gives CDR1 SGHRS, CDR2 YFSETQ.

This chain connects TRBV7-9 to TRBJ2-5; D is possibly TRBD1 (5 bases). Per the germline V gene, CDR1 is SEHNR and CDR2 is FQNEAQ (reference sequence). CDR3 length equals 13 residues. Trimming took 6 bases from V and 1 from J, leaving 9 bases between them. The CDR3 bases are TGTGCCAGCAGTCGACAGCTCCAAGAGACCCAGTACTTC. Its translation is CASSRQLQETQYF.

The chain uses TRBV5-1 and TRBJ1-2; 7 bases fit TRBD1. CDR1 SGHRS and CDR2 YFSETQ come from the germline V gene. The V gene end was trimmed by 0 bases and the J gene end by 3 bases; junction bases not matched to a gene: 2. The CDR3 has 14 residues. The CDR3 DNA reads TGCGCCAGCAGCTTGGGGACAGGCTACTATGGCTACACCTTC. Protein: CASSLGTGYYGYTF. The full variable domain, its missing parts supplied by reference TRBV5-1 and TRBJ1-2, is KAGVTQTPRYLIKTRGQQVTLSCSPISGHRSVSWYQQTPGQGLQFLFEYFSETQRNKGNFPGRFSGRQFSNSRSEMNVSTLELGDSALYLCASSLGTGYYGYTFGSGTRLTVV.

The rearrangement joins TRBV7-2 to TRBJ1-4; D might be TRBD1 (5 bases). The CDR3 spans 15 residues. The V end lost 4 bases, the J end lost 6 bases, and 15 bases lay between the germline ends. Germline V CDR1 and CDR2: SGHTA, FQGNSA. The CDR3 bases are TGTGCCAGCAGCTCGCAGGGATTTATGGATGAAAAACTGTTTTTT. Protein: CASSSQGFMDEKLFF.

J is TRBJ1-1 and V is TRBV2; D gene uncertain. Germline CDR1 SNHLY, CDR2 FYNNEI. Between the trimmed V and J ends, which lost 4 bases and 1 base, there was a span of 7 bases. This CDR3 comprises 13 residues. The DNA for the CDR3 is TGTGCCAGCAGTGTATCGAGGAACACTGAAGCTTTCTTT. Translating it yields CASSVSRNTEAFF.

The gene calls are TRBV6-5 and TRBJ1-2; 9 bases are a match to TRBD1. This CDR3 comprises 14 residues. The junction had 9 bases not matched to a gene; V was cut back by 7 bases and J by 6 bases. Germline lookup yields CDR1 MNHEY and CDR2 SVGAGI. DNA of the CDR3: TGTGCCAGCAAACGGGGACAGGGATTGAATGGCTACACCTTC. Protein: CASKRGQGLNGYTF.

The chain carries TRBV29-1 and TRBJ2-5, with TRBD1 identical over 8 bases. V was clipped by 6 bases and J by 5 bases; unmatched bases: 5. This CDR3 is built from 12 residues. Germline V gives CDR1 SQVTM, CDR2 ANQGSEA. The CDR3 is CSVLRGRETQYF. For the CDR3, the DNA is TGCAGCGTCCTCAGGGGGCGGGAGACCCAGTACTTC.

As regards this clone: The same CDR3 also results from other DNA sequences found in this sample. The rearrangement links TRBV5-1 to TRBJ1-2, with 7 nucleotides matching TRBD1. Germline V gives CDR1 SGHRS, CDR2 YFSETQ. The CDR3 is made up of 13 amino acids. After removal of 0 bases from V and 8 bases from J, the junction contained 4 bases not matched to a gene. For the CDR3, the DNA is TGCGCCAGCAGCTTGGGACAGGGCGGCGGCTACACCTTC. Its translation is CASSLGQGGGYTF.

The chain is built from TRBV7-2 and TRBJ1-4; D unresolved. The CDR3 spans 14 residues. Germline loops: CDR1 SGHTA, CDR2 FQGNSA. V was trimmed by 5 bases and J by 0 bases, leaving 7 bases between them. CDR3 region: CASSQHPTNEKLFF. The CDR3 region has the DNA TGTGCCAGCAGCCAACATCCAACTAATGAAAAACTGTTTTTT.

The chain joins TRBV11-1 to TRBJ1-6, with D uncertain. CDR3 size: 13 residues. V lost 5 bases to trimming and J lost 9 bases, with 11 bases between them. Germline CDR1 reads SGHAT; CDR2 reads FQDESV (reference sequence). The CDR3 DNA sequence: TGTGCCAGCAGCCAAGAAAGGAGTTCACCCCTCCACTTT. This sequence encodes CASSQERSSPLHF.